This T cell receptor beta chain is from a study of human T cells and chemical hapten exposure. On the study more broadly: Skin of the upper inner arm, roughly 2 cm by roughly 2 cm, received 2% DPC for sensitization. Patients got weekly scalp diphenylcyclopropenone doses over the approximately 24-week study.

TCRdb processed the RACE reads anew with MiXCR; each CDR3 protein has one entry. The repertoire holds around 360,000 distinct CDR3 sequences, over 6% seen once, with 5% to 6% in the top ten. Comment on this clonotype: A much more abundant neighbour one base away suggests this may be a read error.

Time point described: patch test 2, 6 weeks after DPC sensitization. This sample's treatment: therapeutic diphenylcyclopropenone sensitization with weekly scalp DPC. Germline V gene sequence: CDR1 MNHNS, CDR2 SASEGT. Trimming removed 4 bases from V and 4 bases from J; junction bases left unmatched: 9. CDR3 length equals 15 residues. This clonotype was obtained from a woman younger than 30 with alopecia areata. Some clones in this sample may be carry-over from other donors' samples. The V and J genes are TRBV6-1 and TRBJ1-1; 7 bases agree with TRBD1. Specimen: whole blood, collected in connection with sensitization to the hapten diphenylcyclopropenone (DPC). CDR3: CASSVQGQISTEAFF. In DNA form, the CDR3 reads TGTGCCAGCAGTGTCCAGGGACAGATTTCCACTGAAGCTTTCTTT.